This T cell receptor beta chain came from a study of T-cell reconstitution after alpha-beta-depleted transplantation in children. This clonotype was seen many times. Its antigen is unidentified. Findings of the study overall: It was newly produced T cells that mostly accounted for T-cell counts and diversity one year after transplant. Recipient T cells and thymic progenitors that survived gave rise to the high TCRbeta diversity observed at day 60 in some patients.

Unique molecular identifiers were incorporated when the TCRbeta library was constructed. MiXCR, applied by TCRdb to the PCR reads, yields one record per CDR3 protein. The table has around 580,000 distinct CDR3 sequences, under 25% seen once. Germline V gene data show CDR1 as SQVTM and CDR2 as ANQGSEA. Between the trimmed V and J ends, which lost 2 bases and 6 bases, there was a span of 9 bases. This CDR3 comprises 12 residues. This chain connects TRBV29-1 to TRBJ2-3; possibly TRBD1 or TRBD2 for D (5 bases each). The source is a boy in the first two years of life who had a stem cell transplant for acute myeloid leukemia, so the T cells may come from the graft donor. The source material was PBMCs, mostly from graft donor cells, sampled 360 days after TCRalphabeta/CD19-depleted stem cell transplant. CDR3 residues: CSVERGPDTQYF. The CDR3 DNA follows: TGCAGCGTTGAAAGGGGACCCGATACGCAGTATTTT.